The rows below give T cell receptor beta chains drawn from one sample of a study of read filtering for tumor transcriptome and immune sequencing. TCRdb processed the reads anew with MiXCR; each CDR3 protein has one entry. The sample includes 130,000 or so distinct CDR3 sequences, 13% of them seen just once. Material for sequencing was a population of CD138-negative cells sorted from bone marrow. Every receptor here comes from a donor aged 40 or over with multiple myeloma. CDR3s include the opening cysteine and the closing phenylalanine or tryptophan. The order of the fields is clone size, D gene, J gene, V gene, CDR3 DNA, CDR3 protein. The D gene is left open where the match is weak. The size of a clone is reported for some rows only, either as once, few or many, or as a class for expanded clones.

NA,NA,TRBJ1-3,TRBV7-2,TGTGCCAGCAGCTTCGCGGGCCACTCTGGAAACACCATATATTTT,CASSFAGHSGNTIYF
NA,TRBD1,TRBJ1-1,TRBV18,TGTGCCAGCTCACCACGGACAGGGGACACTGAAGCTTTCTTT,CASSPRTGDTEAFF
NA,NA,TRBJ2-1,TRBV7-2,TGTGCCAGCGGCTTAGCTGGGAGGAGGGTCGGGGTTTTCTTCTTC,CASGLAGRRVGVFFF
NA,TRBD2,TRBJ2-1,TRBV11-2,TGCGCCAGCAGCCCTATTTACAGACTAGCGGGAGGGTACAATGAGCAGTTCTTC,CASSPIYRLAGGYNEQFF
many,NA,TRBJ1-5,TRBV5-1,TGCGCCAGCAGCGCGAACACCAATCAGCCCCAGCATTTT,CASSANTNQPQHF
many,TRBD2,TRBJ2-7,TRBV20-1,TGCAGTGCTAGGAGTATGCGGGAGGGAGTAAGAGAGCAGTACTTC,CSARSMREGVREQYF
many,TRBD1,TRBJ2-7,TRBV7-9,TGTGCCAGCAGCCGTAGACAGGGCCACTACGAGCAGTACTTC,CASSRRQGHYEQYF
many,TRBD2,TRBJ2-1,TRBV5-4,TGTGCCAGCAGTTTACTAGCGCTTACCTACAATGAGCAGTTCTTC,CASSLLALTYNEQFF
many,NA,TRBJ2-7,TRBV4-1,TGCGCCAGCAGCCAAGTAGAGGGTTCCTACGAGCAGTACTTC,CASSQVEGSYEQYF
many,NA,TRBJ2-1,TRBV13,TGTGCCAGCAGCTTAGGTAATATCTGGTCCTACAATGAGCAGTTCTTC,CASSLGNIWSYNEQFF
many,NA,TRBJ1-5,TRBV20-1,TGCAGTGCTAGAGGGCAGGGAGAGTTGTTCGCATATCAGCCCCAGCATTTT,CSARGQGELFAYQPQHF
many,TRBD2,TRBJ2-1,TRBV20-1,TGCAGTGCTCCGAGAGCGGGAGATGAGCAGTTCTTC,CSAPRAGDEQFF
many,TRBD1,TRBJ2-3,TRBV19,TGTGCCAGTAAAGCCTGGACAGGGGATCCTAGCACAGATACGCAGTATTTT,CASKAWTGDPSTDTQYF
many,NA,TRBJ2-3,TRBV12-3/TRBV12-4,TGTGCCAGCAGTTTAAGCGGACGCCCAGGAGATACGCAGTATTTT,CASSLSGRPGDTQYF